Listed here is a single TCR beta chain. The CDR3 extends over 18 amino acids. CDR1 MRHNA and CDR2 SNTAGT come from the germline V gene. V shed 1 base and J 0 bases; nucleotides not matched to a gene: 4. The sample originates from a study of cytomegalovirus exposure and HLA in healthy donors. Each donor's status was that of a healthy bone marrow donor. Use of 60 Vbeta and 13 Jbeta primers characterized the PCR. In the source study's methods: In a later analysis, the count reached tens of millions of unique TCR beta chains, with roughly 9.9 million shared. TCRdb's copy holds only in-frame clones and misses some; the assay was immunoSEQ multiplex PCR. From that table come the V and J calls and clone size; the DNA was used to work out D and trimming. The sample contains 90,000 to 120,000 clones, around three quarters of which appear only once.

The clonotype was recovered from a woman aged 50 to 65 in good health and CMV-seropositive. The chain uses TRBV6-4 and TRBJ2-1; TRBD2 agrees at 12 bases. Sequenced input: PBMCs. CDR3 coding DNA: TGTGCCAGCAGTGACTTGCCGACTAGCGGGAGCTCCTACAATGAGCAGTTCTTC. Protein product: CASSDLPTSGSSYNEQFF.